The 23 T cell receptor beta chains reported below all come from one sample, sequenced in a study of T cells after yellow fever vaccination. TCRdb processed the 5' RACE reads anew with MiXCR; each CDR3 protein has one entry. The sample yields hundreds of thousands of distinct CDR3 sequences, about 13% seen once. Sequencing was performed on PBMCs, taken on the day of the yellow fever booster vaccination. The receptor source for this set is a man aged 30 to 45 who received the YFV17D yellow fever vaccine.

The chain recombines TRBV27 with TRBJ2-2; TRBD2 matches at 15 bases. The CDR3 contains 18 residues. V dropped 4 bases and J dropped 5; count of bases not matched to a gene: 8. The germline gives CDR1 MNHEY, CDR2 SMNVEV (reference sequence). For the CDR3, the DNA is TGTGCCAGCAGTTCGGGACTAGCGGGAGGCGTGGGGACCGGGGAGCTGTTTTTT. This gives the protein CASSSGLAGGVGTGELFF.

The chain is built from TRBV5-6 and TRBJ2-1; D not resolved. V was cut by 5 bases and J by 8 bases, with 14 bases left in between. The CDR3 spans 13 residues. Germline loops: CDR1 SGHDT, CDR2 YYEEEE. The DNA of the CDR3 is TGTGCCAGCAGGCGGCCTACCGTGGATGAGCAGTTCTTC. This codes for CASRRPTVDEQFF.

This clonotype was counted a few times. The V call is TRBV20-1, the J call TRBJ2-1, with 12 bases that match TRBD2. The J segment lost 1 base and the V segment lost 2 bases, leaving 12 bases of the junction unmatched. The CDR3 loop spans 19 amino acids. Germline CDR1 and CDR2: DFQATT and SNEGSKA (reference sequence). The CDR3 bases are TGCAGTGCTAGATCACCCCTCGGACTAGCGGGAATTTCCTACAATGAGCAGTTCTTC. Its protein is CSARSPLGLAGISYNEQFF.

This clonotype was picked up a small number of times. CDR3 amino acids: CASSLVAYDTQYF. The CDR3 nucleotides are TGCGCCAGCAGCTTGGTTGCCTACGATACGCAGTATTTT. The chain employs TRBV5-1 and TRBJ2-3; D call uncertain. Trimming left V 0 bases short and J 6 bases short, with 8 bases between. Germline CDR1 is SGHRS and CDR2 is YFSETQ. The CDR3 contains 13 residues.

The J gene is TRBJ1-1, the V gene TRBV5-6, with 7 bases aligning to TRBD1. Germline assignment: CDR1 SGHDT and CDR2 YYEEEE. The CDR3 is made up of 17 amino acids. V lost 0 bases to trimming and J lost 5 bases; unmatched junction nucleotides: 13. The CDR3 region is CASSLGLTGPVRTEAFF. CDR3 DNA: TGTGCCAGCAGCTTGGGACTGACAGGGCCGGTAAGAACTGAAGCTTTCTTT.

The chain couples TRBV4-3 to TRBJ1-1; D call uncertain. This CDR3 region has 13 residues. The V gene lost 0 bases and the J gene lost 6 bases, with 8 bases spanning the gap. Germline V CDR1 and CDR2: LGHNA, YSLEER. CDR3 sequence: CASSQDVASEAFF. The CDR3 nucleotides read TGCGCCAGCAGCCAAGACGTCGCTTCTGAAGCTTTCTTT.

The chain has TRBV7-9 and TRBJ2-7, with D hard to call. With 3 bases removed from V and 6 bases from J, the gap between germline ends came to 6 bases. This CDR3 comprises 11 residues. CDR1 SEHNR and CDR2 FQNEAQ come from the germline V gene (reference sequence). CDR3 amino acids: CASSFVAEQYF. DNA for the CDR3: TGTGCCAGCAGCTTCGTTGCCGAGCAGTACTTC.

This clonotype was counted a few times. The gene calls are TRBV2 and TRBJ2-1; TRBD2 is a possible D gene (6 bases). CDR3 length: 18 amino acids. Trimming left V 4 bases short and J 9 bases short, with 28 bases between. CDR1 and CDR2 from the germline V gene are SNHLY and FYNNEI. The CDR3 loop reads CASSGVRGLSGSASEQFF. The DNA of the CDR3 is TGTGCCAGCAGTGGGGTTCGGGGGTTGAGCGGTTCGGCCAGTGAGCAGTTCTTC.

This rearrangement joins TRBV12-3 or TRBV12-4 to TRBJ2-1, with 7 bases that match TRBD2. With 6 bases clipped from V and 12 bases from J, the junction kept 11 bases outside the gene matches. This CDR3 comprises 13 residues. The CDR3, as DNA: TGTGCCAGCAGCCCATATGCGGGAGCAGGGCAGTTCTTC. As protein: CASSPYAGAGQFF.

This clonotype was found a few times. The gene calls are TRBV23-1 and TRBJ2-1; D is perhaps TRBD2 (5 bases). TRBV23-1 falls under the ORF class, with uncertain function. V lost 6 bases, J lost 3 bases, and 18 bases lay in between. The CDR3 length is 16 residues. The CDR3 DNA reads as TGCGCCAGCAGCCGTACGTTACTCCGGGACTACAATGAGCAGTTCTTC. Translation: CASSRTLLRDYNEQFF.

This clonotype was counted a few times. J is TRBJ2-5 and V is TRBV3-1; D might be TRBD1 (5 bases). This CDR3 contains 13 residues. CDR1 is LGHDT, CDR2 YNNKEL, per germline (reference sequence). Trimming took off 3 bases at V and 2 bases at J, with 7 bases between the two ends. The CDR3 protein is CASSQTEQETQYF. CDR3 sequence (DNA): TGTGCCAGCAGCCAGACAGAACAAGAGACCCAGTACTTC.

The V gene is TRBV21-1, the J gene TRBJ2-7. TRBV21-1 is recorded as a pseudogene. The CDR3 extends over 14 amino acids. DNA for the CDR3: TGTGCCAGCAGCAGGGTAGGTCGGGCCTACGAGCAGTACTTC. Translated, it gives CASSRVGRAYEQYF.

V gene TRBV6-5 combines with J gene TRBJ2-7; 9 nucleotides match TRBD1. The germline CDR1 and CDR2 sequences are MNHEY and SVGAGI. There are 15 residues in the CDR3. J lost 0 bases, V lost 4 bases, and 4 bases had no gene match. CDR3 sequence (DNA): TGTGCCAGCAGTTCAGCGGGACAGGGCTCCTACGAGCAGTACTTC. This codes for CASSSAGQGSYEQYF.

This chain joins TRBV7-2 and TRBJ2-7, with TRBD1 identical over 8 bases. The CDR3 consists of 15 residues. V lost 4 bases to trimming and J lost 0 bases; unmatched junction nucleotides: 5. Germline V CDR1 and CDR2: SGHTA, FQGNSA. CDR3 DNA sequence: TGTGCCAGCAGCTCCGACAGGGGCCTCTCCTACGAGCAGTACTTC. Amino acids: CASSSDRGLSYEQYF.

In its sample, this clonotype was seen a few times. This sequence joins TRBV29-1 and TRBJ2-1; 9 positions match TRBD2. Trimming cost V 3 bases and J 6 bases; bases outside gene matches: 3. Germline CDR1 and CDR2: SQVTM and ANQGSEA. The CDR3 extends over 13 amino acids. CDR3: CSVESSGANEQFF. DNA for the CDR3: TGCAGCGTTGAGTCTAGCGGGGCCAATGAGCAGTTCTTC.

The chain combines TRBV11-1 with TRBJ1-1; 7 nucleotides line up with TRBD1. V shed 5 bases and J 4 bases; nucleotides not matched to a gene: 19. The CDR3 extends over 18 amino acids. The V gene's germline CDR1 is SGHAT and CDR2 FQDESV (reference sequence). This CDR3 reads CASSDQPRGQTGPTEAFF. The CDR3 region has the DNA TGTGCCAGCAGCGACCAACCCCGGGGGCAGACAGGGCCCACTGAAGCTTTCTTT.

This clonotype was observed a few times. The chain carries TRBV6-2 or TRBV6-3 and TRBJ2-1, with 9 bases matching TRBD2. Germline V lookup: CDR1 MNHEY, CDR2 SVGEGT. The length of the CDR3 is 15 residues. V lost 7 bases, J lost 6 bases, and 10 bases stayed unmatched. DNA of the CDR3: TGTGCCAGCACCACCTGGCTAGCGGGACCCAATGAGCAGTTCTTC. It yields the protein CASTTWLAGPNEQFF.

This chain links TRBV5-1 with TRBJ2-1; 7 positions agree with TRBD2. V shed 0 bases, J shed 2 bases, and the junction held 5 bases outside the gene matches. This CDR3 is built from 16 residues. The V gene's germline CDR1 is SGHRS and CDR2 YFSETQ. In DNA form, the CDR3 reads TGCGCCAGCAGCTTGGCCGGGGGAGGGCCCTACAATGAGCAGTTCTTC. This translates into CASSLAGGGPYNEQFF.

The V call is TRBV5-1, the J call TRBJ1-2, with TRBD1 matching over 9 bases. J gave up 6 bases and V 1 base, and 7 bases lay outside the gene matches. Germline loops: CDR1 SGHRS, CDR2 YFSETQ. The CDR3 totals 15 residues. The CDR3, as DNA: TGCGCCAGCAGCTTGCCGGGACAGGGACCTCATGGCTACACCTTC. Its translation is CASSLPGQGPHGYTF.

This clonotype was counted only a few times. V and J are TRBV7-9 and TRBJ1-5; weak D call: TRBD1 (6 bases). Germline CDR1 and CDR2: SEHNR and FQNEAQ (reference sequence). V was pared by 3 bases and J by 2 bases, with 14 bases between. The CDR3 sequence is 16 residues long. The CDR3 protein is CASSFGRGEGNQPQHF. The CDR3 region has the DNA TGTGCCAGCAGCTTCGGCAGGGGCGAGGGCAATCAGCCCCAGCATTTT.

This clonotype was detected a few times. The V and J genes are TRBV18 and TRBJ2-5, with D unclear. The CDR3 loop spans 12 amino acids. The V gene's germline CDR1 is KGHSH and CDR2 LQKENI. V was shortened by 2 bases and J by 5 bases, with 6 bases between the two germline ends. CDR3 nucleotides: TGTGCCAGCTCACCAAAGGTGGAGACCCAGTACTTC. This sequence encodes CASSPKVETQYF. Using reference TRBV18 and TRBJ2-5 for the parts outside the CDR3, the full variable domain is NAGVMQNPRHLVRRRGQEARLRCSPMKGHSHVYWYRQLPEEGLKFMVYLQKENIIDESGMPKERFSAEFPKEGPSILRIQQVVRGDSAAYFCASSPKVETQYFGPGTRLLVL.

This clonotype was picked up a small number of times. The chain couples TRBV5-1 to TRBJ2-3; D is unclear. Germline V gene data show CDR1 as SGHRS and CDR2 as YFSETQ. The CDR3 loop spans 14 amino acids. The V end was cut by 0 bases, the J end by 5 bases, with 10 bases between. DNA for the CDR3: TGCGCCAGCAGCTTGGGTGCTCCTGGAGATACGCAGTATTTT. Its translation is CASSLGAPGDTQYF.

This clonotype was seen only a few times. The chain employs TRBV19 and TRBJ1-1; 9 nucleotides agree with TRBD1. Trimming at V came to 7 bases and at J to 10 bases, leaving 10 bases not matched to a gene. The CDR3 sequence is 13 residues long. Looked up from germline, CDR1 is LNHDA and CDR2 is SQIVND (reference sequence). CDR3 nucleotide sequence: TGTGCCAGTACCCCAACAGGGGGCGGAGGAGCTTTCTTT. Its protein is CASTPTGGGGAFF.